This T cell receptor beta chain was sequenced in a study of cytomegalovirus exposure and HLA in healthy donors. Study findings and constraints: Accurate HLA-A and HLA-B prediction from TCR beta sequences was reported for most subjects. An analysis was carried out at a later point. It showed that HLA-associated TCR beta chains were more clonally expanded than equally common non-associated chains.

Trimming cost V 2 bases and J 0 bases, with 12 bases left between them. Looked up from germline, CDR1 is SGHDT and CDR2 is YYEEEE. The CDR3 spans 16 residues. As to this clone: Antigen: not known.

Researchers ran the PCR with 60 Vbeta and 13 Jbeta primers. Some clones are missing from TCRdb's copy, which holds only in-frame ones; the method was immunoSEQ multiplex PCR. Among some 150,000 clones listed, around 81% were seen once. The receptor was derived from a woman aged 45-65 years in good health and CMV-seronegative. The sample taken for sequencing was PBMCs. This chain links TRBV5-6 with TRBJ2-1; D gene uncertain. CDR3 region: CASSFPRSSSYNEQFF. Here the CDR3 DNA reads TGTGCCAGCAGCTTCCCGCGCTCAAGCTCCTACAATGAGCAGTTCTTC.